A selection of T cell receptor beta chains follows, all from one sample in a study of CD8+CD57+ T cells in acquired aplastic anemia. In TCRdb, the reads were re-called with MiXCR into one record per CDR3 protein. The sample lists under 500,000 distinct CDR3 sequences; around 30% were seen once. The sequencing sample was made of sorted CD4+, CD8+, or CD8+CD57+ T cells (not recorded which) from PBMCs. Every receptor here comes from a human donor with aplastic anemia. The CDR3 runs from the conserved cysteine through the conserved F or W. Fields, in order: CDR3 DNA, CDR3 protein, D gene, clone size, V gene, J gene. The D gene is left open where the match is weak. Clone sizes are given selectively: once, few, many, or a class where the clone is expanded.

DNA: TGCGCCAGCAGCTTCGGAGCAGACCAAGAGACCCAGTACTTC
CDR3: CASSFGADQETQYF
D: -
size: few
V: TRBV5-1
J: TRBJ2-5

DNA: TGTGCCACCAGCAGTGAGCACTTGAACACTGAAGCTTTCTTT
CDR3: CATSSEHLNTEAFF
D: -
size: -
V: TRBV15
J: TRBJ1-1

DNA: TGTGCCAGCAGTGACCCAGGGATGCATGGGGCCAACGTCCTGACTTTC
CDR3: CASSDPGMHGANVLTF
D: -
size: many
V: TRBV25-1
J: TRBJ2-6

DNA: TGTGCCAGCAGCCCGGGGGGGCCCTACGAGCAGTACTTC
CDR3: CASSPGGPYEQYF
D: TRBD2
size: -
V: TRBV28
J: TRBJ2-7

DNA: TGCGCCAGCAGCCAAGCACCGCCCTCTGGGGCCAACGTCCTGACTTTC
CDR3: CASSQAPPSGANVLTF
D: -
size: few
V: TRBV4-3
J: TRBJ2-6

DNA: TGTGCCATCAGTGACCGCCAGGGAGATCAGCCCCAGCATTTT
CDR3: CAISDRQGDQPQHF
D: -
size: medium-sized
V: TRBV10-3
J: TRBJ1-5

DNA: TGCAGTGCTCCAAGACAGATTAGCACAGATACGCAGTATTTT
CDR3: CSAPRQISTDTQYF
D: -
size: few
V: TRBV20-1
J: TRBJ2-3

DNA: TGTGCCAGCAGCCAAGATACGGGATCAAACACTGAAGCTTTCTTT
CDR3: CASSQDTGSNTEAFF
D: -
size: -
V: TRBV3-1
J: TRBJ1-1

DNA: TGTGCCAGCAGGGAGAGCGGGTACTCCTACGAGCAGTACTTC
CDR3: CASRESGYSYEQYF
D: -
size: many
V: TRBV2
J: TRBJ2-7

DNA: TGTGCCAGCAGCTTAGGGACAGCATATAGCAATCAGCCCCAGCATTTT
CDR3: CASSLGTAYSNQPQHF
D: -
size: many
V: TRBV11-2
J: TRBJ1-5

DNA: TGTGCCAGCAGCCCGGGACAGTATAATTCACCCCTCCACTTT
CDR3: CASSPGQYNSPLHF
D: TRBD1
size: -
V: TRBV11-3
J: TRBJ1-6

DNA: TGTGCCAGCAGGCCCCAGGGAGGGACACCCAATCAGCCCCAGCATTTT
CDR3: CASRPQGGTPNQPQHF
D: -
size: few
V: TRBV6-1
J: TRBJ1-5

DNA: TGTGCCAGTAGTATAGATCTCAACAGGGGAAATCAGCCCCAGCATTTT
CDR3: CASSIDLNRGNQPQHF
D: TRBD1
size: -
V: TRBV19
J: TRBJ1-5

DNA: TGCAGTGCACAAGGCGCAGCGGGAGGCTACAATGAGCAGTTCTTC
CDR3: CSAQGAAGGYNEQFF
D: TRBD2
size: -
V: TRBV20-1
J: TRBJ2-1

DNA: TGCGCCAGCAGCCAAGAACAGAGCTCTGGAAACACCATATATTTT
CDR3: CASSQEQSSGNTIYF
D: -
size: few
V: TRBV4-1
J: TRBJ1-3

DNA: TGTGCCAGCAGCGGCCGGGACGGCTATGGCTACACCTTC
CDR3: CASSGRDGYGYTF
D: -
size: -
V: TRBV2
J: TRBJ1-2

DNA: TGTGCCACCAGCAGAGACAGGATCGGGAACACTGAAGCTTTCTTT
CDR3: CATSRDRIGNTEAFF
D: -
size: many
V: TRBV15
J: TRBJ1-1

DNA: TGTGCCAGCAGAGGACTAGCGGGGCGCACTAGCACAGATACGCAGTATTTT
CDR3: CASRGLAGRTSTDTQYF
D: TRBD2
size: few
V: TRBV12-3/TRBV12-4
J: TRBJ2-3

DNA: TGTGCCAGCAGCGTAGTACAGGGGACCGGGGAGCTGTTTTTT
CDR3: CASSVVQGTGELFF
D: TRBD1
size: -
V: TRBV2
J: TRBJ2-2

DNA: TGTGCCAGCAGTAACACCGGGACTAGCGGGAGCTACGAGCAGTACTTC
CDR3: CASSNTGTSGSYEQYF
D: TRBD2
size: -
V: TRBV6-5
J: TRBJ2-7

DNA: TGTGCCAGTAGTCCAGGCGGGGGATTCTACGAGCAGTACTTC
CDR3: CASSPGGGFYEQYF
D: TRBD2
size: few
V: TRBV19
J: TRBJ2-7

DNA: TGCGCCAGCAGCCAAGATATCTGGACAGCTAATTACGAGCAGTACTTC
CDR3: CASSQDIWTANYEQYF
D: -
size: few
V: TRBV4-3
J: TRBJ2-7

DNA: TGTGCCAGCAGTAAACCCGGGACTACCTCGAGGAGAGCGGAGACCCAGTACTTC
CDR3: CASSKPGTTSRRAETQYF
D: TRBD2
size: -
V: TRBV2
J: TRBJ2-5

DNA: TGCGCCAGCAGCCCCGGCGGAGACCTCGTCCATGGCTATCGCACCTTC
CDR3: CASSPGGDLVHGYRTF
D: -
size: many
V: TRBV10-1
J: TRBJ1-2

DNA: TGTGCCATCAGTCCCCTAGGGGGATCGTACAATGAGCAGTTCTTC
CDR3: CAISPLGGSYNEQFF
D: -
size: many
V: TRBV10-3
J: TRBJ2-1

DNA: TGTGCCAGCACCCCCCCCCGGACAAGACTCTATGGCTACACCTTC
CDR3: CASTPPRTRLYGYTF
D: -
size: -
V: TRBV19
J: TRBJ1-2

DNA: TGCAGTGTTAGCTCCAATGAGCAGTTCTTC
CDR3: CSVSSNEQFF
D: -
size: -
V: TRBV20-1
J: TRBJ2-1

DNA: TGTGCCAGTAGTAAGGGACAGGGGGTTATGTACGAGCAGTACTTC
CDR3: CASSKGQGVMYEQYF
D: TRBD1
size: -
V: TRBV19
J: TRBJ2-7

DNA: TGCAGTGCTATTGACAGGGGGAGCACAGATACGCAGTATTTT
CDR3: CSAIDRGSTDTQYF
D: TRBD1
size: few
V: TRBV20-1
J: TRBJ2-3

DNA: TGTGCCAGTAGTAGCACAGTTCTGAACACTGAAGCTTTCTTT
CDR3: CASSSTVLNTEAFF
D: -
size: many
V: TRBV19
J: TRBJ1-1

DNA: TGCGCCAGCAGCCAAGTTGCACCAGGAGGCAATCAGCCCCAGCATTTT
CDR3: CASSQVAPGGNQPQHF
D: -
size: -
V: TRBV4-1
J: TRBJ1-5

DNA: TGTGCCAGCGCCAGGGGGCTAGCGGGGGATAGCTCCTACAATGAGCAGTTCTTC
CDR3: CASARGLAGDSSYNEQFF
D: TRBD2
size: -
V: TRBV11-2
J: TRBJ2-1

DNA: TGTGCCAGTAGTAATATACGGCGGGAGATCGTATACGAGCAGTACTTC
CDR3: CASSNIRREIVYEQYF
D: TRBD2
size: -
V: TRBV19
J: TRBJ2-7

DNA: TGTGCCAGCAGCTTAAGGTGGTCCGACAATGAGCAGTTCTTC
CDR3: CASSLRWSDNEQFF
D: -
size: many
V: TRBV7-2
J: TRBJ2-1

DNA: TGTGCCACCAGCATTTGGACGGAGGGCACTGAAGCTTTCTTT
CDR3: CATSIWTEGTEAFF
D: -
size: -
V: TRBV15
J: TRBJ1-1

DNA: TGCAGTGCTAGAGTGAACCCCTCTGGGGCCAACGTCCTGACTTTC
CDR3: CSARVNPSGANVLTF
D: -
size: few
V: TRBV20-1
J: TRBJ2-6

DNA: TGTGCCATCAGTGAGCCGTCGATAGGGGGAGACTATGGCTACACCTTC
CDR3: CAISEPSIGGDYGYTF
D: -
size: many
V: TRBV10-3
J: TRBJ1-2

DNA: TGTGCCAGCAGCGTAGATAGTGGAGGGGGCCGCGTTAGGGATACGCAGTATTTT
CDR3: CASSVDSGGGRVRDTQYF
D: -
size: few
V: TRBV25-1
J: TRBJ2-3

DNA: TGTGCCAGCAGTGGACAGGACTTAGGCGGCTACACCTTC
CDR3: CASSGQDLGGYTF
D: -
size: many
V: TRBV2
J: TRBJ1-2

DNA: TGTGCCAGCAGCGTACTCCGGGGGCGATACAATGAGCAGTTCTTC
CDR3: CASSVLRGRYNEQFF
D: -
size: -
V: TRBV9
J: TRBJ2-1

DNA: TGTGCCTGGAGACAGGGGGCGCGGGAGACCCAGTACTTC
CDR3: CAWRQGARETQYF
D: TRBD1
size: few
V: TRBV30
J: TRBJ2-5